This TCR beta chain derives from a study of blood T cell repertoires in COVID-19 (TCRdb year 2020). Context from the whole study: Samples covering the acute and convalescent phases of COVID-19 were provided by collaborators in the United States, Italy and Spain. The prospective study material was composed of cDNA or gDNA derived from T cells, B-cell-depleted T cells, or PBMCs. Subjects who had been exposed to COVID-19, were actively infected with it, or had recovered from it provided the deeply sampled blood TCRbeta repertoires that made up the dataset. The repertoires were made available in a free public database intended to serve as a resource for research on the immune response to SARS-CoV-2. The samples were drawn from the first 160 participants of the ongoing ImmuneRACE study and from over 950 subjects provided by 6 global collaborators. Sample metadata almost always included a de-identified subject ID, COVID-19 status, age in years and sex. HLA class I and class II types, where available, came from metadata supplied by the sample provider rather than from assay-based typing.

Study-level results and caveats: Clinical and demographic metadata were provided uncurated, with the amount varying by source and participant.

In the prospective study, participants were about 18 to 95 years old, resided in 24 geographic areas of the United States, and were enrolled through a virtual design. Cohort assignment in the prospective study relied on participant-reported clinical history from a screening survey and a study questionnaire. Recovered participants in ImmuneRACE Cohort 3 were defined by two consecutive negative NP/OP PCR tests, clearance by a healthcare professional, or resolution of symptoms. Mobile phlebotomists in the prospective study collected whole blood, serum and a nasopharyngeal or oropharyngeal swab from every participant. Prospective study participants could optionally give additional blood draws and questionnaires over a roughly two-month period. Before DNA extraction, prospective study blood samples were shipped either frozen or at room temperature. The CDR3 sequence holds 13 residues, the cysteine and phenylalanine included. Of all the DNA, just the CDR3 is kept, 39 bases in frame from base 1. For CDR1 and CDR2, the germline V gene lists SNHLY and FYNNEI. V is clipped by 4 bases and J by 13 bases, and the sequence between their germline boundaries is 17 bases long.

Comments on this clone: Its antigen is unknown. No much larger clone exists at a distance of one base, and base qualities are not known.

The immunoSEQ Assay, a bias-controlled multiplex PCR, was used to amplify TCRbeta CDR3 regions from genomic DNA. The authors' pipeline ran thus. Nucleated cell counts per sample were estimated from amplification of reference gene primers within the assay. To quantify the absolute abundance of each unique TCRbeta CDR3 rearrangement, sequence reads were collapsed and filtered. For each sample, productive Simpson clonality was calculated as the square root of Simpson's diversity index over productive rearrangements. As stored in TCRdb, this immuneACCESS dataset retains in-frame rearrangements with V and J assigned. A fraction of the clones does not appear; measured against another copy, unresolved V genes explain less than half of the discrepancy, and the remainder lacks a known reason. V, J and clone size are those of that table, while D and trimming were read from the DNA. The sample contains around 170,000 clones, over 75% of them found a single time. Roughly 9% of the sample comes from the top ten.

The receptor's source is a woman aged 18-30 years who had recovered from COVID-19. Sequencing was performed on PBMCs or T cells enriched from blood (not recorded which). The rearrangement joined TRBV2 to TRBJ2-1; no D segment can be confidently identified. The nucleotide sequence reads TGTGCCAGCAGTGGTTCGTCGGGTTTCCTTCAGTTCTTC. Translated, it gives CASSGSSGFLQFF.